This T cell receptor beta chain was recovered during a study of T cells in Graves' hyperthyroidism and ophthalmopathy. The study's findings and limits: For ophthalmopathy, model prediction preceded onset by a median 6.5 months.

The V gene's germline CDR1 is SGHAT and CDR2 FQNNGV. J gave up 7 bases and V 7 bases, and 9 bases lay outside the gene matches. The CDR3 loop spans 15 amino acids. Researchers defined stable Graves' hyperthyroidism as no ophthalmopathy progression within 18 months. Patients were excluded for uncontrolled infection, other autoimmune disease, pregnancy or lactation. Cells are PBMCs isolated from more than 8.5 ml of fresh blood. The investigators amplified TCR beta CDR3 regions from RNA transcripts. The TCR CDR3 was amplified in a first-round RT-PCR using the HTBI primer set. TCRdb re-called the multiplex PCR reads through MiXCR, storing one row per CDR3 protein. The sample holds about 420,000 distinct CDR3 sequences, roughly 14% seen once. This clonotype was detected many times. Its antigen remains unknown.

The clonotype was recovered from a woman between 18 and 29 years old with Graves' hyperthyroidism. The V gene is TRBV11-2, the J gene TRBJ2-1, with 11 nucleotides matching TRBD2. Sequencing was performed on blood. CDR3 sequence (DNA): TGTGCCAGCACCCTTAGTAGCGGGGGGGGGAATGAGCAGTTCTTC. This translates into CASTLSSGGGNEQFF.